The sample holds a few counts of the clone carrying this TCR beta chain. This record belongs to a study of blood T cells in healthy people across ages. The V segment lost 4 bases and the J segment 12 bases; nucleotides outside the gene matches: 9. CDR3 length: 14 amino acids. CDR1 and CDR2 from the germline V gene are MNHEY and SMNVEV (reference sequence). Primed by a sample-barcoded 5' primer and a J-beta primer mix, a second PCR proceeded for 7 to 11 cycles. TCRdb passed the 5' RACE reads through MiXCR, listing each CDR3 protein once. Of around 1.5 million distinct CDR3 sequences detected, roughly a third appear once; the ten largest clones hold around 11%.

The rearrangement links TRBV27 to TRBJ1-1; 12 bases fit TRBD1. Input material: blood. This TCR came from a woman in her 30s in good health. The CDR3 spells CASSWGTGGTPPFF. DNA of the CDR3: TGTGCCAGCAGTTGGGGGACAGGGGGCACCCCGCCTTTCTTT.